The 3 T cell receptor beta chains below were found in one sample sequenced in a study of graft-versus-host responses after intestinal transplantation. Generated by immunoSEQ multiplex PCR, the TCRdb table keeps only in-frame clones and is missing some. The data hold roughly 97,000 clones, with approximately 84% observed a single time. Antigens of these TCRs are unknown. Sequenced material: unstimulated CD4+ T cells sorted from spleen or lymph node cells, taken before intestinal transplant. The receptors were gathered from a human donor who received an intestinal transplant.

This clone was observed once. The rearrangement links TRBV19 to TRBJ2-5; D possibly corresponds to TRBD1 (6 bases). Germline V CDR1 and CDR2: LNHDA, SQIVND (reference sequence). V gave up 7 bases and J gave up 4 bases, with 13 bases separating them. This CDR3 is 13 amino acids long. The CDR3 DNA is TGTGCCAGTAATATGGACAGACGAGAGACCCAGTACTTC. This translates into CASNMDRRETQYF. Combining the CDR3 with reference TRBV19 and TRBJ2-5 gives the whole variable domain DGGITQSPKYLFRKEGQNVTLSCEQNLNHDAMYWYRQDPGQGLRLIYYSQIVNDFQKGDIAEGYSVSREKKESFPLTVTSAQKNPTAFYLCASNMDRRETQYFGPGTRLLVL.

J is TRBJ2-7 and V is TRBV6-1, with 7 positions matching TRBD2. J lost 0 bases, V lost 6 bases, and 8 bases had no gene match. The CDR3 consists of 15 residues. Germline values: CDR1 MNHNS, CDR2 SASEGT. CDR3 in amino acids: CASRAIGTISYEQYF. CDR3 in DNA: TGTGCCAGCAGGGCTATCGGGACTATCTCCTACGAGCAGTACTTC.

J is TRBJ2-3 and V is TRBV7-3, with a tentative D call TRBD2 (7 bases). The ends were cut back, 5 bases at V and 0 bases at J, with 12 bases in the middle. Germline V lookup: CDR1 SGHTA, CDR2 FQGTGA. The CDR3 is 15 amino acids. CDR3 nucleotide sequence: TGTGCCAGCAGCCGGGGGGCTTCTAGCACAGATACGCAGTATTTT. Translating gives CASSRGASSTDTQYF. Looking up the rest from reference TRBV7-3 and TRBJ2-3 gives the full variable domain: GAGVSQTPSNKVTEKGKYVELRCDPISGHTALYWYRQSLGQGPEFLIYFQGTGAADDSGLPNDRFFAVRPEGSVSTLKIQRTERGDSAVYLCASSRGASSTDTQYFGPGTRLTVL.